These 31 T cell receptor beta chains share one sample of origin, sequenced in a study of beta chain features in type 1 diabetes. The entirety of the isolated RNA underwent reverse transcription, so expressed TCRB transcripts were sequenced. The method was immunoSEQ multiplex PCR; TCRdb's version includes in-frame clones alone and lacks a portion of them. The sample consists of tens of thousands of clones, around a third of them appearing once. The sample taken for sequencing was stem cell memory CD4+ T cells from blood. The origin of the receptors is a woman younger than 30 in good health.

This clone was counted only a few times. The chain joins TRBV10-3 to TRBJ1-4; TRBD1 aligns across 8 bases. The germline V gene has CDR1 ENHRY and CDR2 SYGVKD. The CDR3 runs to 14 residues. With V trimmed by 7 bases and J by 8 bases, 9 bases remained unmatched. This chain's CDR3 is CAIKSTGDGEKLFF. The CDR3 region has the DNA TGTGCCATCAAATCGACAGGGGATGGGGAAAAACTGTTTTTT.

V usage is TRBV14 and J usage is TRBJ1-1; D perhaps matches TRBD1 (5 bases). Trimming pared 5 bases from V and 2 bases from J, leaving 15 bases between. CDR3 length equals 15 residues. Germline V lookup: CDR1 SGHDN, CDR2 FVKESK. The CDR3 sequence is CASSSLGGFNTEAFF. CDR3 in DNA: TGTGCCAGCAGCTCCCTCGGGGGTTTCAACACTGAAGCTTTCTTT.

The chain is built from TRBV5-1 and TRBJ2-3; D is possibly TRBD2 (7 bases). Germline V gene data show CDR1 as SGHRS and CDR2 as YFSETQ. V dropped 1 base and J dropped 5 bases, with 14 bases sitting between them. The CDR3 consists of 15 residues. CDR3 DNA: TGCGCCAGCAGCTTGTGGGGGGGCTCCGGAGATACGCAGTATTTT. It is translated as CASSLWGGSGDTQYF.

The chain is built from TRBV7-6 and TRBJ1-2, with TRBD1 matching over 12 bases. There are 17 residues in the CDR3. V was clipped by 4 bases and J by 5 bases; unmatched bases: 11. From germline, CDR1 is SGHVS and CDR2 FNYEAQ. In DNA, the CDR3 is TGTGCCAGCAGCTCGAGCCGGGACAGGGGGCAAAGTTATGGCTACACCTTC. Encoded protein: CASSSSRDRGQSYGYTF.

In the case of this clone: One end of the junction does not line up with germline, which may come from a read error. In DNA form, the CDR3 reads TGCGCCAGTAGCCGAACAGGCGGGGACTATGGCTACACCTTC. Translating gives CASSRTGGDYGYTF. This chain connects TRBV4-1 to TRBJ1-2; TRBD1 is a possible D gene (5 bases). Germline V gene data show CDR1 as MGHRA and CDR2 as YSYEKL. This CDR3 is built from 14 residues.

V is TRBV7-9 and J is TRBJ1-4, with D possibly TRBD1 on 6 matching bases. CDR3 length: 16 residues. Germline loops: CDR1 SEHNR, CDR2 FQNEAQ (reference sequence). The V end was cut by 5 bases, the J end by 10 bases, with 23 bases between. Here the CDR3 DNA reads TGTGCCAGCAGCCTTTCTGGGGACACAATCTTGGGAAAACTGTTTTTT. Its protein is CASSLSGDTILGKLFF.

This clone was observed a few times. The rearrangement uses TRBV19 and TRBJ2-1, with 7 bases identical to TRBD2. The CDR3 contains 15 residues. V trimming: 6 bases; J trimming: 8 bases; junction bases outside the gene matches: 13. CDR1 is LNHDA, CDR2 SQIVND, per germline (reference sequence). The CDR3 sequence is CASSLLAEGGDEQFF. The DNA for the CDR3 is TGTGCCAGTAGCCTCCTAGCGGAAGGAGGGGATGAGCAGTTCTTC.

This clone was counted only a few times. Additional DNA sequences in this sample encode the identical CDR3. This chain joins TRBV5-1 and TRBJ2-1, with 9 bases lining up with TRBD2. This CDR3 region has 15 residues. V was pared by 4 bases and J by 0 bases, with 2 bases of the junction left unmatched. Germline CDR1 is SGHRS and CDR2 is YFSETQ. The CDR3 here is CASSLAGSSYNEQFF. In DNA, the CDR3 is TGCGCCAGCAGCCTAGCGGGGAGCTCCTACAATGAGCAGTTCTTC. Full variable domain (outside the CDR3, taken from reference TRBV5-1 and TRBJ2-1): KAGVTQTPRYLIKTRGQQVTLSCSPISGHRSVSWYQQTPGQGLQFLFEYFSETQRNKGNFPGRFSGRQFSNSRSEMNVSTLELGDSALYLCASSLAGSSYNEQFFGPGTRLTVL.

This clone came up a few times. The chain recombines TRBV5-1 with TRBJ1-3, with D perhaps TRBD1 (5 bases). The CDR3 contains 15 residues. V was cut by 1 base and J by 0 bases, with 8 bases left in between. From germline, CDR1 is SGHRS and CDR2 YFSETQ. CDR3 in DNA: TGCGCCAGCAGCTTGACAGGCAGCTCTGGAAACACCATATATTTT. Encoded protein: CASSLTGSSGNTIYF.

The chain employs TRBV18 and TRBJ2-1; no clear D gene. CDR3 size: 12 residues. Trimming pared 2 bases from V and 7 bases from J, leaving 6 bases between. Germline V CDR1 and CDR2: KGHSH, LQKENI. The CDR3 bases are TGTGCCAGCTCACCAGGAGTAAATGAGCAGTTCTTC. It is translated as CASSPGVNEQFF.

This clone occurred a few times. This chain connects TRBV30 to TRBJ1-5; D is unclear. Trimming shortened V by 5 bases and J by 4 bases, and 6 bases separated the two germline ends. This CDR3 has 11 amino acids. The germline gives CDR1 GTSNPN, CDR2 SVGIG (reference sequence). CDR3 nucleotides: TGTGCCTGGTTCAGGAATCAGCCCCAGCATTTT. This codes for CAWFRNQPQHF.

The chain has TRBV4-3 and TRBJ1-2; 8 positions match TRBD1. V was pared by 4 bases and J by 3 bases, with 4 bases of the junction left unmatched. The CDR3 sequence is 14 residues long. The germline CDR1 and CDR2 sequences are LGHNA and YSLEER. The CDR3 nucleotides read TGCGCCAGCAGCCCGGACAGGGCGGACTATGGCTACACCTTC. This encodes CASSPDRADYGYTF.

This sequence joins TRBV7-2 and TRBJ1-1, with D hard to call. Trimming pared 7 bases from V and 0 bases from J, leaving 12 bases between. Germline CDR1 is SGHTA and CDR2 is FQGNSA. This CDR3 has 14 amino acids. The DNA for the CDR3 is TGTGCCAGCACCCCTGGTCAGATGAACACTGAAGCTTTCTTT. Its translation is CASTPGQMNTEAFF.

This clone was observed a handful of times. The V call is TRBV7-2, the J call TRBJ2-5, with a weak D call TRBD2 (6 bases). Germline assignment: CDR1 SGHTA and CDR2 FQGNSA. V was shortened by 5 bases and J by 2 bases, with 12 bases between the two germline ends. The CDR3 totals 14 residues. The CDR3 DNA follows: TGTGCCAGCAGCATCGGGACTTTACAAGAGACCCAGTACTTC. Translating gives CASSIGTLQETQYF. The variable domain in full, completed from reference TRBV7-2 and TRBJ2-5, reads GAGVSQSPSNKVTEKGKDVELRCDPISGHTALYWYRQSLGQGLEFLIYFQGNSAPDKSGLPSDRFSAERTGGSVSTLTIQRTQQEDSAVYLCASSIGTLQETQYFGPGTRLLVL.

The chain uses TRBV5-1 and TRBJ2-3; 7 bases match TRBD2. V lost 1 base, J lost 3 bases, and 5 bases stayed unmatched. This CDR3 comprises 15 residues. CDR1 is SGHRS and CDR2 is YFSETQ in the germline V gene. CDR3 in DNA: TGCGCCAGCAGCTTGACCGGCGGGAGTACAGATACGCAGTATTTT. It is translated as CASSLTGGSTDTQYF.

Details on this clone: Other DNA sequences from this sample encode an identical CDR3 as well. This chain links TRBV2 with TRBJ2-7, with D possibly matching TRBD1 (5 bases). Germline loops: CDR1 SNHLY, CDR2 FYNNEI. CDR3 length: 13 amino acids. V lost 3 bases to trimming and J lost 3 bases, with 9 bases between them. CDR3 bases: TGTGCCAGCAGTGAGGATAGGGGCTACGAGCAGTACTTC. Protein product: CASSEDRGYEQYF.

This clone was seen more than once but under ten times. The rearrangement uses TRBV12-5 and TRBJ2-5, with 7 bases aligning to TRBD2. The CDR3 covers 12 residues. Germline CDR1 reads LGHNT; CDR2 reads FRNRAP. With 1 base clipped from V and 9 bases from J, the junction kept 2 bases outside the gene matches. The chain's CDR3 is CASGLGRGAQYF. In nucleotides, the CDR3 is TGTGCTAGTGGTTTGGGTCGGGGGGCCCAGTACTTC.

This clone was seen a handful of times. The V call is TRBV2, the J call TRBJ1-2; no firm D call. CDR1 SNHLY and CDR2 FYNNEI come from the germline V gene. The V and J ends lost 7 bases and 7 bases respectively, with 13 bases between them. The CDR3 has 12 amino acids. The CDR3, as DNA: TGTGCCAGCAAATTGGAGGCGGGTGGCTACACCTTC. Protein sequence: CASKLEAGGYTF.

This clone appeared many times. The rearrangement joins TRBV7-2 to TRBJ1-2; 7 bases are a match to TRBD1. This CDR3 is 14 amino acids long. The germline V gene encodes CDR1 SGHTA and CDR2 FQGNSA. The ends lost 5 bases at V and 4 bases at J; junction bases unmatched: 7. The DNA for the CDR3 is TGTGCCAGCAGCCCCATCGACAGGGCCTATGGCTACACCTTC. Protein sequence: CASSPIDRAYGYTF.

This clone was seen more than once but under ten times. The chain is built from TRBV5-1 and TRBJ1-1; a possible D gene is TRBD1 (5 bases). Germline-derived CDR1 and CDR2 are SGHRS and YFSETQ. Trimming left V 0 bases short and J 0 bases short, with 12 bases between. The CDR3 is 16 amino acids. CDR3 amino acids: CASSLAIAGLNTEAFF. CDR3 in DNA: TGCGCCAGCAGCTTGGCCATTGCAGGGTTGAACACTGAAGCTTTCTTT.

This rearrangement joins TRBV5-1 to TRBJ1-2, with TRBD1 identical over 11 bases. The CDR3 spans 17 residues. The V and J ends lost 4 bases and 5 bases, in that order; junction bases with no gene match: 13. Germline CDR1 SGHRS, CDR2 YFSETQ. CDR3 in amino acids: CASSARTGGSGGYGYTF. CDR3 bases: TGCGCCAGCAGCGCCCGGACAGGGGGCAGCGGGGGGTATGGCTACACCTTC.

The genes are TRBV5-1 and TRBJ2-3; TRBD2 aligns across 11 bases. Germline V gene lookup returns CDR1 SGHRS and CDR2 YFSETQ. V dropped 0 bases and J dropped 2; count of bases not matched to a gene: 5. This CDR3 is 17 amino acids long. As DNA, the CDR3 is TGCGCCAGCAGCTTGGTACTAGCGGGAGAATTCACAGATACGCAGTATTTT. Protein product: CASSLVLAGEFTDTQYF.

The CDR3 loop is CASSLYGSDYEQYF. Written as DNA, the CDR3 is TGCGCCAGCAGTCTTTACGGGAGCGACTACGAGCAGTACTTC. The chain uses TRBV23-1 and TRBJ2-5; a weak D match, TRBD2 (6 bases). Judging by the DNA end, TRBJ2-7 fits better; the J call may be wrong. TRBV23-1 is labeled an ORF, and its function is uncertain. The length of the CDR3 is 14 residues.

The sample holds a few counts of this clone. The chain combines TRBV6-5 with TRBJ1-1, with D maybe TRBD1 (5 bases). Germline V CDR1 and CDR2: MNHEY, SVGAGI. This CDR3 contains 13 residues. CDR3 DNA: TGTGCGGTCAAGGGGCACCCGAACACTGAAGCTTTCTTT. Translating gives CAVKGHPNTEAFF.

V and J are TRBV7-2 and TRBJ2-7; D possibly corresponds to TRBD2 (5 bases). Germline assignment: CDR1 SGHTA and CDR2 FQGNSA. The CDR3 sequence is 14 residues long. V was trimmed by 4 bases and J by 7 bases, leaving 17 bases between them. CDR3 DNA sequence: TGTGCCAGCAGCTCGGCATTCGACTACGGGGAGCAGTACTTC. This encodes CASSSAFDYGEQYF.

This clone was seen only a few times. V is TRBV9 and J is TRBJ1-5; no definite D call. This CDR3 region has 15 residues. Germline CDR1 SGDLS, CDR2 YYNGEE. Trimming removed 2 bases from V and 0 bases from J, with 9 bases in between. Here the CDR3 reads CASSVHQDSNQPQHF. CDR3 nucleotide sequence: TGTGCCAGCAGCGTTCATCAGGATAGCAATCAGCCCCAGCATTTT.

The chain combines TRBV5-6 with TRBJ2-7; 7 nucleotides line up with TRBD1. This CDR3 region has 19 residues. Germline CDR1 and CDR2: SGHDT and YYEEEE. The V segment lost 4 bases and the J segment 3 bases; nucleotides outside the gene matches: 22. CDR3 nucleotides: TGTGCCAGCAGCCCGACAAATCGAATCGAGACAGGGAACGACTACGAGCAGTACTTC. Translated, it gives CASSPTNRIETGNDYEQYF. Full variable domain (missing parts from reference TRBV5-6 and TRBJ2-7): DAGVTQSPTHLIKTRGQQVTLRCSPKSGHDTVSWYQQALGQGPQFIFQYYEEEERQRGNFPDRFSGHQFPNYSSELNVNALLLGDSALYLCASSPTNRIETGNDYEQYFGPGTRLTVT.

V and J are TRBV5-6 and TRBJ2-7, with D perhaps TRBD1 (6 bases). CDR3 length equals 16 residues. Germline lookup yields CDR1 SGHDT and CDR2 YYEEEE. V shed 4 bases and J shed 0 bases, with 17 bases lying between them. CDR3 bases: TGTGCCAGCAGCCTCTTGGGGGCCTCGAGCTCCTACGAGCAGTACTTC. It yields the protein CASSLLGASSSYEQYF.

In its sample, this clone was seen a few times. This chain connects TRBV30 to TRBJ2-1; D perhaps matches TRBD2 (5 bases). There are 14 residues in the CDR3. V lost 3 bases to trimming and J lost 0 bases, with 9 bases between them. CDR1 and CDR2 from the germline V gene are GTSNPN and SVGIG (reference sequence). In DNA, the CDR3 is TGTGCCTGGAGGCCCCGGGGCTCCTACAATGAGCAGTTCTTC. It is translated as CAWRPRGSYNEQFF.

This chain uses TRBV11-1 with TRBJ2-5; D not resolved. This CDR3 contains 11 residues. V was cut by 6 bases and J by 2 bases, with 4 bases left in between. CDR1 and CDR2 from the germline V gene are SGHAT and FQDESV (reference sequence). The CDR3 here is CASSRQETQYF. CDR3 coding DNA: TGTGCCAGCAGTCGTCAAGAGACCCAGTACTTC.

This sequence joins TRBV5-5 and TRBJ2-3; 9 positions agree with TRBD2. The CDR3 loop spans 16 amino acids. V was clipped by 7 bases and J by 13 bases; unmatched bases: 22. Per the germline V gene, CDR1 is SGHKS and CDR2 is YYEKEE (reference sequence). In DNA, the CDR3 is TGTGCCAGCGGATTAACAATGACTAGCGGCGGTGGAGTGGAGTATTTT. Residues: CASGLTMTSGGGVEYF.